These 11 T cell receptor beta chains came from one sample sequenced in a study of monozygotic twins with inflammatory bowel disease. TCRdb re-analyzed the 5' RACE reads; it lists each CDR3 protein once, without DNA. Its table lists around 230,000 distinct CDR3 sequences. The sample taken for sequencing was blood. All receptors come from a human donor with ulcerative colitis or Crohn's disease, or a healthy co-twin of an affected twin (not recorded which).

The J gene is TRBJ1-5, the V gene TRBV12-3 or TRBV12-4. The CDR3 runs 15 residues. CDR3: CASSLRGWGNQPQHF.

This rearrangement joins TRBV10-3 to TRBJ2-6; TCRdb picks TRBD2, but there is no DNA to check that call. CDR3 size: 15 residues. From germline, CDR1 is ENHRY and CDR2 SYGVKD. The CDR3 is CAIKRGGSGANVLTF.

J is TRBJ2-3 and V is TRBV12-3 or TRBV12-4; the TRBD1 assignment by TCRdb is unverifiable without DNA. The CDR3 is made up of 13 amino acids. CDR3 sequence reads: CASTSRGRGTQYF.

This chain connects TRBV18 to TRBJ2-2; TCRdb proposes TRBD1, but this gene call is untestable without DNA. The CDR3 loop spans 14 amino acids. Germline V CDR1 and CDR2: KGHSH, LQKENI. Here the CDR3 reads CASSQGENTGELFF.

V and J are TRBV7-8 and TRBJ2-3. CDR1 SGHVS and CDR2 FQNEAQ come from the germline V gene. CDR3 length equals 18 residues. CDR3 amino acids: CASSLARRQYDNRGTQYF.

This chain connects TRBV24-1 to TRBJ1-4; TCRdb picks TRBD1, but there is no DNA to check that call. This CDR3 contains 14 residues. CDR1 KGHDR and CDR2 SFDVKD come from the germline V gene. The CDR3 protein is CATRETGGSEKLFF.

The J gene is TRBJ2-5, the V gene TRBV4-1; TCRdb proposes TRBD1, but this gene call is untestable without DNA. CDR3 length equals 14 residues. Germline-derived CDR1 and CDR2 are MGHRA and YSYEKL. The CDR3 loop reads CASSQGLQGETQYF.

The chain is built from TRBV5-6 and TRBJ2-7; TCRdb reports TRBD1, a call that lacks DNA to check it against. The germline gives CDR1 SGHDT, CDR2 YYEEEE. This CDR3 has 14 amino acids. The CDR3 here is CASSFQQGASGKYF.

The genes are TRBV6-1 and TRBJ2-2; TCRdb indicates TRBD1, and absent DNA this call remains unverified. CDR3 length equals 14 residues. Germline-derived CDR1 and CDR2 are MNHNS and SASEGT. The chain's CDR3 is CASKDGGSTGELFF.

The V gene is TRBV6-5, the J gene TRBJ1-2; absent DNA, TCRdb's TRBD1 call cannot be checked. Germline CDR1 MNHEY, CDR2 SVGAGI. The CDR3 length is 17 residues. This chain's CDR3 is CASSYSWTGGIGYGYTF.

The J gene is TRBJ1-1, the V gene TRBV5-6; with no DNA, the TCRdb D assignment of TRBD1 cannot be verified. Germline loops: CDR1 SGHDT, CDR2 YYEEEE. This CDR3 is 14 amino acids long. This CDR3 is CASSLSGMNTEAFF.